A selection of T cell receptor beta chains follows, all from one sample in a study of cytomegalovirus exposure and HLA in healthy donors. The protocol was immunoSEQ multiplex PCR, while the TCRdb copy is restricted to in-frame clones and leaves out a portion. The data contain 55,000 to 75,000 clones, over 60% of them singletons. Sequencing used PBMCs. Receptor source: a man aged 30 to 45 in good health and CMV-seropositive. CDR3s include the opening cysteine and the closing phenylalanine or tryptophan. D genes are given only for firm matches. The size field is filled for only some rows; it gives once, few, many or a size class.

CDR3aa: CASSLHGRGDNSPLHF
CDR3nt: TGTGCCAGCAGCTTGCATGGCAGGGGGGATAATTCACCCCTCCACTTT
abundance: NA
v_gene: TRBV5-4
d_gene: TRBD1
j_gene: TRBJ1-6

CDR3aa: CASSLAGAGNTIYF
CDR3nt: TGTGCCAGCAGCTTAGCAGGGGCTGGAAACACCATATATTTT
abundance: NA
v_gene: TRBV7-8
d_gene: NA
j_gene: TRBJ1-3

CDR3aa: CASEGPIPHTEAFF
CDR3nt: TGTGCCAGCGAGGGTCCCATTCCCCACACTGAAGCTTTCTTT
abundance: few
v_gene: TRBV6-1
d_gene: NA
j_gene: TRBJ1-1

CDR3aa: CASSLGWAETQYF
CDR3nt: TGTGCCAGCAGCTTAGGGTGGGCGGAGACCCAGTACTTC
abundance: NA
v_gene: TRBV7-2
d_gene: NA
j_gene: TRBJ2-5

CDR3aa: CASSYSYQGGNYEQYF
CDR3nt: TGTGCCAGCAGTTACTCGTATCAGGGTGGGAATTACGAGCAGTACTTC
abundance: few
v_gene: TRBV6-5
d_gene: NA
j_gene: TRBJ2-7

CDR3aa: CATSSILAGSTDTQYF
CDR3nt: TGTGCCACCAGCAGCATTCTAGCGGGGAGCACAGATACGCAGTATTTT
abundance: once
v_gene: TRBV15
d_gene: TRBD2
j_gene: TRBJ2-3

CDR3aa: CASSEKSRDRAPEYQPQHF
CDR3nt: TGTGCCAGCAGCGAAAAAAGCCGGGACAGGGCTCCCGAGTATCAGCCCCAGCATTTT
abundance: NA
v_gene: TRBV21-1
d_gene: NA
j_gene: TRBJ1-5

CDR3aa: CASSPRQASYEQYF
CDR3nt: TGTGCCAGCAGCCCCCGACAGGCCTCCTACGAGCAGTACTTC
abundance: NA
v_gene: TRBV9
d_gene: NA
j_gene: TRBJ2-7

CDR3aa: CASGQEWQADTQYF
CDR3nt: TGTGCCAGCGGCCAAGAGTGGCAGGCAGATACGCAGTATTTT
abundance: NA
v_gene: TRBV4-2
d_gene: NA
j_gene: TRBJ2-3

CDR3aa: CASSTQGTGELFF
CDR3nt: TGTGCCAGTAGTACACAGGGGACCGGGGAGCTGTTTTTT
abundance: NA
v_gene: TRBV19
d_gene: TRBD1
j_gene: TRBJ2-2

CDR3aa: CASGGNTEAFF
CDR3nt: TGTGCCAGCGGCGGGAACACTGAAGCTTTCTTT
abundance: few
v_gene: TRBV2
d_gene: NA
j_gene: TRBJ1-1

CDR3aa: CASSLKGAGTGELFF
CDR3nt: TGTGCCAGCAGCTTAAAGGGGGCCGGTACCGGGGAGCTGTTTTTT
abundance: NA
v_gene: TRBV7-3
d_gene: TRBD1
j_gene: TRBJ2-2

CDR3aa: CASSSGVRGETQYF
CDR3nt: TGTGCCAGCAGCTCTGGGGTGAGGGGGGAGACCCAGTACTTC
abundance: NA
v_gene: TRBV9
d_gene: NA
j_gene: TRBJ2-5

CDR3aa: CASSLSGVTEAFF
CDR3nt: TGTGCCAGCAGCTTGTCCGGGGTCACTGAAGCTTTCTTT
abundance: few
v_gene: TRBV5-6
d_gene: NA
j_gene: TRBJ1-1

CDR3aa: CSANRGGGYGYTF
CDR3nt: TGCAGCGCGAACAGGGGAGGAGGCTATGGCTACACCTTC
abundance: NA
v_gene: TRBV29-1
d_gene: TRBD1
j_gene: TRBJ1-2

CDR3aa: CASSLNQGRSETQYF
CDR3nt: TGTGCCAGCAGTTTAAACCAGGGGCGGTCGGAGACCCAGTACTTC
abundance: NA
v_gene: TRBV27
d_gene: NA
j_gene: TRBJ2-5

CDR3aa: CASSLGGLLDF
CDR3nt: TGTGCCAGCAGCTTGGGCGGGCTATTGGACTTC
abundance: NA
v_gene: TRBV5-4
d_gene: NA
j_gene: TRBJ2-5

CDR3aa: CASSLDAKRGTEAFF
CDR3nt: TGTGCCAGCAGCTTGGATGCTAAACGGGGGACTGAAGCTTTCTTT
abundance: NA
v_gene: TRBV5-4
d_gene: NA
j_gene: TRBJ1-1

CDR3aa: CASGFPGTAPYGYTF
CDR3nt: TGTGCCAGCGGATTCCCAGGGACAGCGCCCTATGGCTACACCTTC
abundance: NA
v_gene: TRBV5-5
d_gene: TRBD1
j_gene: TRBJ1-2

CDR3aa: CASSFGRVWYGNTIYF
CDR3nt: TGTGCCAGCAGTTTTGGGCGAGTCTGGTATGGAAACACCATATATTTT
abundance: NA
v_gene: TRBV7-2
d_gene: NA
j_gene: TRBJ1-3

CDR3aa: CASSIGLQARGTQYF
CDR3nt: TGTGCCAGTAGTATCGGGCTCCAAGCCAGGGGGACCCAGTACTTC
abundance: NA
v_gene: TRBV19
d_gene: NA
j_gene: TRBJ2-5

CDR3aa: CASSLAWVAGGPETQYF
CDR3nt: TGTGCCAGCAGCTTGGCCTGGGTAGCGGGGGGGCCGGAGACCCAGTACTTC
abundance: NA
v_gene: TRBV5-5
d_gene: TRBD2
j_gene: TRBJ2-5

CDR3aa: CASSVATGTGTNTEAFF
CDR3nt: TGTGCCAGCAGCGTAGCTACCGGGACAGGGACTAACACTGAAGCTTTCTTT
abundance: NA
v_gene: TRBV9
d_gene: TRBD1
j_gene: TRBJ1-1

CDR3aa: CASSMGQGANTEAFF
CDR3nt: TGTGCCAGTAGTATGGGGCAGGGTGCGAACACTGAAGCTTTCTTT
abundance: NA
v_gene: TRBV19
d_gene: NA
j_gene: TRBJ1-1

CDR3aa: CASSLAHPGTGVTTGELFF
CDR3nt: TGTGCCAGCAGTTTAGCCCACCCCGGGACAGGGGTTACTACCGGGGAGCTGTTTTTT
abundance: NA
v_gene: TRBV27
d_gene: TRBD1
j_gene: TRBJ2-2

CDR3aa: CASSPGQPYEQYF
CDR3nt: TGTGCCAGCAGCCCGGGACAGCCCTACGAGCAGTACTTC
abundance: NA
v_gene: TRBV7-2
d_gene: TRBD1
j_gene: TRBJ2-7

CDR3aa: CASSSPTSGGHSYNEQFF
CDR3nt: TGTGCCAGCAGCTCCCCTACTAGCGGGGGGCACTCCTACAATGAGCAGTTCTTC
abundance: NA
v_gene: TRBV7-2
d_gene: TRBD2
j_gene: TRBJ2-1

CDR3aa: CASRIQGARTGELFF
CDR3nt: TGTGCCAGCAGGATACAGGGGGCGCGCACCGGGGAGCTGTTTTTT
abundance: once
v_gene: TRBV27
d_gene: TRBD1
j_gene: TRBJ2-2

CDR3aa: CASSSLRTTGEGLRAGELFF
CDR3nt: TGTGCCAGCAGCTCTCTACGAACAACAGGGGAAGGGTTGAGGGCCGGGGAGCTGTTTTTT
abundance: NA
v_gene: TRBV13
d_gene: TRBD1
j_gene: TRBJ2-2

CDR3aa: CASSPRRGYGYTF
CDR3nt: TGTGCCAGCAGCCCCCGACGGGGGTATGGCTACACCTTC
abundance: NA
v_gene: TRBV6-6
d_gene: NA
j_gene: TRBJ1-2

CDR3aa: CAISEGRGGMSNQPQHF
CDR3nt: TGTGCCATCAGTGAAGGAAGGGGCGGGATGAGCAATCAGCCCCAGCATTTT
abundance: once
v_gene: TRBV10-3
d_gene: NA
j_gene: TRBJ1-5

CDR3aa: CASSDRPRNEQFF
CDR3nt: TGTGCCAGCAGTGACAGGCCAAGGAATGAGCAGTTCTTC
abundance: NA
v_gene: TRBV6-1
d_gene: NA
j_gene: TRBJ2-1

CDR3aa: CASSLDEQHYGYTF
CDR3nt: TGCGCCAGCAGCTTGGATGAACAGCACTATGGCTACACCTTC
abundance: few
v_gene: TRBV5-1
d_gene: NA
j_gene: TRBJ1-2

CDR3aa: CASSPWTDTYGYTF
CDR3nt: TGTGCCAGCAGCCCGTGGACAGATACCTATGGCTACACCTTC
abundance: NA
v_gene: TRBV7-9
d_gene: NA
j_gene: TRBJ1-2

CDR3aa: CASSQVAGGAGDTQYF
CDR3nt: TGCGCCAGCAGCCAGGTGGCCGGGGGGGCAGGAGATACGCAGTATTTT
abundance: NA
v_gene: TRBV4-3
d_gene: TRBD2
j_gene: TRBJ2-3

CDR3aa: CASRKFRDSNSPLHF
CDR3nt: TGTGCCAGTAGAAAATTCAGGGACTCTAATTCACCCCTCCACTTT
abundance: NA
v_gene: TRBV6-6
d_gene: NA
j_gene: TRBJ1-6

CDR3aa: CASTPAGNYGYTF
CDR3nt: TGTGCCAGCACTCCGGCAGGGAACTATGGCTACACCTTC
abundance: NA
v_gene: TRBV6-1
d_gene: NA
j_gene: TRBJ1-2

CDR3aa: CASSTTSLRQVSYEQYF
CDR3nt: TGCGCCAGCAGCACCACCTCCCTTCGACAGGTCTCCTACGAGCAGTACTTC
abundance: NA
v_gene: TRBV4-1
d_gene: NA
j_gene: TRBJ2-7

CDR3aa: CASSTGQGAGIDSPLHF
CDR3nt: TGCGCCAGCAGCACCGGACAGGGGGCGGGTATCGATTCACCCCTCCACTTT
abundance: few
v_gene: TRBV5-1
d_gene: TRBD1
j_gene: TRBJ1-6

CDR3aa: CASRPTTGNYGYTF
CDR3nt: TGTGCCAGCAGACCGACGACAGGGAACTATGGCTACACCTTC
abundance: NA
v_gene: TRBV6-5
d_gene: TRBD1
j_gene: TRBJ1-2

CDR3aa: CASSVDPGATSNTQYF
CDR3nt: TGTGCCAGCAGCGTAGATCCGGGAGCCACGTCCAATACGCAGTATTTT
abundance: NA
v_gene: TRBV9
d_gene: NA
j_gene: TRBJ2-3

CDR3aa: CAWRDRGSPNQPQHF
CDR3nt: TGTGCCTGGAGAGACAGGGGGTCTCCTAATCAGCCCCAGCATTTT
abundance: NA
v_gene: TRBV30
d_gene: TRBD1
j_gene: TRBJ1-5

CDR3aa: CASSPSPRGGSEGEQYF
CDR3nt: TGTGCCAGCAGCCCCTCACCCCGGGGGGGGTCGGAAGGCGAGCAGTACTTC
abundance: NA
v_gene: TRBV4-2
d_gene: TRBD2
j_gene: TRBJ2-7

CDR3aa: CASSEAAGTNEKLFF
CDR3nt: TGTGCCAGCAGTGAGGCGGCGGGAACTAATGAAAAACTGTTTTTT
abundance: few
v_gene: TRBV2
d_gene: NA
j_gene: TRBJ1-4

CDR3aa: CASSLEGDQPQHF
CDR3nt: TGTGCCAGCAGCTTAGAGGGGGATCAGCCCCAGCATTTT
abundance: once
v_gene: TRBV7-9
d_gene: NA
j_gene: TRBJ1-5